Listed below are T cell receptor beta chains from one sample, sequenced in a study of response to subunit inactivated influenza vaccine. One entry per CDR3 protein results from TCRdb running MiXCR on the RT-PCR reads. The sample records about 570,000 distinct CDR3 sequences, about 11% being singletons. This same sample was also taken into another study, of T cells expressing NK-cell markers.

The material was PBMCs from blood, obtained on the day of vaccination. Source of these receptors: a man aged 50 to 60 who received an inactivated influenza vaccine. The CDR3 runs from the conserved cysteine through the conserved F or W. D genes are given only for firm matches. Clone size, where shown, is once, few, many, or a class for clones that have expanded.

v_call: TRBV20-1; clone_size: few; j_call: TRBJ2-7; d_call: .; cdr3_nt: TGCAGTGCTGGCAGAGCCTACGAGCAGTACTTC; cdr3_aa: CSAGRAYEQYF
v_call: TRBV5-1; clone_size: few; j_call: TRBJ2-7; d_call: .; cdr3_nt: TGCGCCAGCAGCTTGGAGTTTAAATATCTTGGGAGGAACGAGCAGTACTTC; cdr3_aa: CASSLEFKYLGRNEQYF
v_call: TRBV20-1; clone_size: many; j_call: TRBJ2-1; d_call: TRBD2; cdr3_nt: TGCAGTGCTAGAAAGACTAGCGGGAGTTACAATGAGCAGTTCTTC; cdr3_aa: CSARKTSGSYNEQFF
v_call: TRBV7-2; clone_size: many; j_call: TRBJ2-7; d_call: .; cdr3_nt: TGTGCCAGCAGCCCCTCAGGACGCATTTACGAGCAGTACTTC; cdr3_aa: CASSPSGRIYEQYF
v_call: TRBV20-1; clone_size: .; j_call: TRBJ2-1; d_call: .; cdr3_nt: TGCAGTGCTGGGGGGAGAAGCTCCTACAATGAGCAGTTCTTC; cdr3_aa: CSAGGRSSYNEQFF
v_call: TRBV5-1; clone_size: many; j_call: TRBJ1-6; d_call: .; cdr3_nt: TGCGCCAGCAGAGGGACGGTCAATTCACCCCTCCACTTT; cdr3_aa: CASRGTVNSPLHF
v_call: TRBV7-2; clone_size: few; j_call: TRBJ1-4; d_call: TRBD1; cdr3_nt: TGTGCCAGCAGCTTAGGGGACAGGGGTCCAGAAAAACTGTTTTTT; cdr3_aa: CASSLGDRGPEKLFF
v_call: TRBV15; clone_size: many; j_call: TRBJ2-7; d_call: .; cdr3_nt: TGTGCCACCAGCAGAGAAGGAACAGGGCTCGAGCAGTACTTC; cdr3_aa: CATSREGTGLEQYF
v_call: TRBV5-1; clone_size: many; j_call: TRBJ2-7; d_call: .; cdr3_nt: TGCGCCAGCAAGGCGTCGGGGTCCGAGCAGTACTTC; cdr3_aa: CASKASGSEQYF
v_call: TRBV28; clone_size: many; j_call: TRBJ2-7; d_call: TRBD1; cdr3_nt: TGTGCCAGCGACAGGGGGTCCTACGAGCAGTACTTC; cdr3_aa: CASDRGSYEQYF
v_call: TRBV12-3/TRBV12-4; clone_size: many; j_call: TRBJ1-4; d_call: .; cdr3_nt: TGTGCCAGCAGTCCAAAGGCGGGAGAAAAACTGTTTTTT; cdr3_aa: CASSPKAGEKLFF
v_call: TRBV12-3/TRBV12-4; clone_size: few; j_call: TRBJ2-7; d_call: .; cdr3_nt: TGTGCCAGCAGTTTGACGGGATTAACCTACGAGCAGTACTTC; cdr3_aa: CASSLTGLTYEQYF
v_call: TRBV28; clone_size: .; j_call: TRBJ1-5; d_call: TRBD1; cdr3_nt: TGTGCCAGCATTCAGGGGGCAAATCAGCCCCAGCATTTT; cdr3_aa: CASIQGANQPQHF
v_call: TRBV12-3/TRBV12-4; clone_size: few; j_call: TRBJ1-5; d_call: .; cdr3_nt: TGTGCCAGCAGTCCCAACCTTTATGCAGGTCTCAATCAGCCCCAGCATTTT; cdr3_aa: CASSPNLYAGLNQPQHF
v_call: TRBV7-2; clone_size: few; j_call: TRBJ2-5; d_call: .; cdr3_nt: TGTGCCAGCAGCTTCTTGGGAGCAGAGACCCAGTACTTC; cdr3_aa: CASSFLGAETQYF
v_call: TRBV30; clone_size: .; j_call: TRBJ1-1; d_call: TRBD1; cdr3_nt: TGTGCCAGTACCCGGGACAGGGGGACAGACACTGAAGCTTTCTTT; cdr3_aa: CASTRDRGTDTEAFF
v_call: TRBV20-1; clone_size: few; j_call: TRBJ1-5; d_call: .; cdr3_nt: TGCAGTGCTAGAGATATCGACAGGTCCTATAGCAATCAGCCCCAGCATTTT; cdr3_aa: CSARDIDRSYSNQPQHF
v_call: TRBV20-1; clone_size: many; j_call: TRBJ2-1; d_call: .; cdr3_nt: TGCAGTGCTGCCCCAAGCTCCTACAATGAGCAGTTCTTC; cdr3_aa: CSAAPSSYNEQFF
v_call: TRBV6-1; clone_size: .; j_call: TRBJ1-5; d_call: .; cdr3_nt: TGTGCCAGCAGTGAATCGGGCTTCGGGCAGCCCCAGCATTTT; cdr3_aa: CASSESGFGQPQHF
v_call: TRBV3-1; clone_size: few; j_call: TRBJ2-5; d_call: .; cdr3_nt: TGTGCCAGCAGCCTTCAGCGGGACCAAGAGACCCAGTACTTC; cdr3_aa: CASSLQRDQETQYF
v_call: TRBV20-1; clone_size: .; j_call: TRBJ1-3; d_call: .; cdr3_nt: TGCAGTGCGGGCACAGGGCTCTCTGGAAACACCATATATTTT; cdr3_aa: CSAGTGLSGNTIYF
v_call: TRBV4-1; clone_size: few; j_call: TRBJ1-1; d_call: .; cdr3_nt: TGCGCCAGCAGCCAAGATAGGGGAAACCGATTCATCACTGAAGCTTTCTTT; cdr3_aa: CASSQDRGNRFITEAFF
v_call: TRBV25-1; clone_size: many; j_call: TRBJ2-3; d_call: .; cdr3_nt: TGTGCCAGCAGTGACATGATTAGCACAGATACGCAGTATTTT; cdr3_aa: CASSDMISTDTQYF
v_call: TRBV12-3/TRBV12-4; clone_size: many; j_call: TRBJ1-2; d_call: TRBD1; cdr3_nt: TGTGCCAGCAGTTCCCCGACAGGGAGAAAGCGCTATGGCTACACCTTC; cdr3_aa: CASSSPTGRKRYGYTF
v_call: TRBV10-3; clone_size: .; j_call: TRBJ2-5; d_call: .; cdr3_nt: TGTGCCATCAGTGAGTCGACTAGTCGAGAGACCCAGTACTTC; cdr3_aa: CAISESTSRETQYF
v_call: TRBV12-3/TRBV12-4; clone_size: many; j_call: TRBJ1-3; d_call: .; cdr3_nt: TGTGCCAGCAGTTTTAGCCGCTCTGGAAACACCATATATTTT; cdr3_aa: CASSFSRSGNTIYF
v_call: TRBV7-9; clone_size: few; j_call: TRBJ2-7; d_call: TRBD2; cdr3_nt: TGTGCCAGCAGCCCCCGGGGGGAGGGTATTTTCGACGAGCAGTACTTC; cdr3_aa: CASSPRGEGIFDEQYF
v_call: TRBV6-2/TRBV6-3; clone_size: .; j_call: TRBJ1-5; d_call: TRBD1; cdr3_nt: TGTGCCAGCAATCGACAGGGTTTAAGCAATCAGCCCCAGCATTTT; cdr3_aa: CASNRQGLSNQPQHF
v_call: TRBV11-2; clone_size: few; j_call: TRBJ2-7; d_call: TRBD1; cdr3_nt: TGTGCCAGCAGCCCTCTGACCACAGGGGGGAACGAGCAGTACTTC; cdr3_aa: CASSPLTTGGNEQYF
v_call: TRBV5-1; clone_size: many; j_call: TRBJ2-7; d_call: TRBD1; cdr3_nt: TGCGCCAGCAGCCTCGGGACAGGGAACTACGAGCAGTACTTC; cdr3_aa: CASSLGTGNYEQYF
v_call: TRBV6-2/TRBV6-3; clone_size: few; j_call: TRBJ2-3; d_call: .; cdr3_nt: TGTGCCAGCAGGACTTGGAGGGGGCAAGGCACAGATACGCAGTATTTT; cdr3_aa: CASRTWRGQGTDTQYF
v_call: TRBV20-1; clone_size: .; j_call: TRBJ1-1; d_call: TRBD1; cdr3_nt: TGCAGTGCTAGGCGCCTAGGGGGCCCCGGTTCGCACACTGAAGCTTTCTTT; cdr3_aa: CSARRLGGPGSHTEAFF
v_call: TRBV24-1; clone_size: .; j_call: TRBJ2-3; d_call: .; cdr3_nt: TGTGCCACCAGCCGGTCAGATACGCAGTATTTT; cdr3_aa: CATSRSDTQYF
v_call: TRBV12-3/TRBV12-4; clone_size: many; j_call: TRBJ2-1; d_call: TRBD2; cdr3_nt: TGTGCCAGCAGTTTGGTAGCGGGGGGGTGGAATGAGCAGTTCTTC; cdr3_aa: CASSLVAGGWNEQFF
v_call: TRBV20-1; clone_size: .; j_call: TRBJ1-1; d_call: .; cdr3_nt: TGCAGTGCTACCAAAAAGGGGACTGAAGCTTTCTTT; cdr3_aa: CSATKKGTEAFF
v_call: TRBV6-5; clone_size: .; j_call: TRBJ2-5; d_call: TRBD2; cdr3_nt: TGTGCCAGCAGTTACGGTGCTAGCGGGGGAGAGACCCAGTACTTC; cdr3_aa: CASSYGASGGETQYF
v_call: TRBV7-2; clone_size: .; j_call: TRBJ2-5; d_call: TRBD1; cdr3_nt: TGTGCCAGCAGCCCCACACAGGGGGGCGAAAAGACCCAGTACTTC; cdr3_aa: CASSPTQGGEKTQYF
v_call: TRBV5-1; clone_size: .; j_call: TRBJ2-5; d_call: .; cdr3_nt: TGCGCCAGCAGCTTGGGGGCAGGGAGAATCCAAGAGACCCAGTACTTC; cdr3_aa: CASSLGAGRIQETQYF
v_call: TRBV5-1; clone_size: many; j_call: TRBJ2-1; d_call: TRBD2; cdr3_nt: TGCGCCAGCAGCTTAAGCCTAGCGGGAGACGAGCAGTTCTTC; cdr3_aa: CASSLSLAGDEQFF
v_call: TRBV7-2; clone_size: .; j_call: TRBJ2-5; d_call: TRBD2; cdr3_nt: TGTGCCAGCAGCCTTTGGACTAGCGGGAGGAGGGAGACCCAGTACTTC; cdr3_aa: CASSLWTSGRRETQYF
v_call: TRBV12-3/TRBV12-4; clone_size: .; j_call: TRBJ1-4; d_call: TRBD1; cdr3_nt: TGTGCCAGCAGTGGTTCAGTACAGGGGGGAAACGAAAAACTGTTTTTT; cdr3_aa: CASSGSVQGGNEKLFF
v_call: TRBV6-5; clone_size: few; j_call: TRBJ2-1; d_call: TRBD2; cdr3_nt: TGTGCCAGCAGTTACGGGGGCGGGGGGGCACTCAATGAGCAGTTCTTC; cdr3_aa: CASSYGGGGALNEQFF
v_call: TRBV7-8; clone_size: .; j_call: TRBJ2-5; d_call: .; cdr3_nt: TGTGCCAGCAGCAAGCTGGACCAAGAGACCCAGTACTTC; cdr3_aa: CASSKLDQETQYF
v_call: TRBV12-3/TRBV12-4; clone_size: .; j_call: TRBJ1-5; d_call: .; cdr3_nt: TGTGCCAGCAGTCGGGGGGAAGGGGCTCCACGGGTCCAGCCCCAGCATTTT; cdr3_aa: CASSRGEGAPRVQPQHF
v_call: TRBV11-2; clone_size: many; j_call: TRBJ2-1; d_call: .; cdr3_nt: TGTGCCAGCAGCCCTTTGGATGAGCAGTTCTTC; cdr3_aa: CASSPLDEQFF
v_call: TRBV29-1; clone_size: .; j_call: TRBJ2-1; d_call: .; cdr3_nt: TGCAGCGTTGATTCCCCCCCGGGAGCATCCTACAATGAGCAGTTCTTC; cdr3_aa: CSVDSPPGASYNEQFF
v_call: TRBV5-1; clone_size: few; j_call: TRBJ2-7; d_call: TRBD1; cdr3_nt: TGCGCCAGCAGCCCACTACAGGGGGGCTACGAGCAGTACTTC; cdr3_aa: CASSPLQGGYEQYF
v_call: TRBV6-5; clone_size: few; j_call: TRBJ2-1; d_call: TRBD1; cdr3_nt: TGTGCCAGCAGTTACGGGCAGGGGGCGGGCAATGAGCAGTTCTTC; cdr3_aa: CASSYGQGAGNEQFF
v_call: TRBV3-1; clone_size: few; j_call: TRBJ1-2; d_call: .; cdr3_nt: TGTGCCAGCAGCCCTATACGGGCAATGCCTAACTATGGCTACACCTTC; cdr3_aa: CASSPIRAMPNYGYTF
v_call: TRBV6-2/TRBV6-3; clone_size: .; j_call: TRBJ1-1; d_call: TRBD1; cdr3_nt: TGTGCCAGCAGTACGCTTCTGACAGGGGTGACTGAAGCTTTCTTT; cdr3_aa: CASSTLLTGVTEAFF